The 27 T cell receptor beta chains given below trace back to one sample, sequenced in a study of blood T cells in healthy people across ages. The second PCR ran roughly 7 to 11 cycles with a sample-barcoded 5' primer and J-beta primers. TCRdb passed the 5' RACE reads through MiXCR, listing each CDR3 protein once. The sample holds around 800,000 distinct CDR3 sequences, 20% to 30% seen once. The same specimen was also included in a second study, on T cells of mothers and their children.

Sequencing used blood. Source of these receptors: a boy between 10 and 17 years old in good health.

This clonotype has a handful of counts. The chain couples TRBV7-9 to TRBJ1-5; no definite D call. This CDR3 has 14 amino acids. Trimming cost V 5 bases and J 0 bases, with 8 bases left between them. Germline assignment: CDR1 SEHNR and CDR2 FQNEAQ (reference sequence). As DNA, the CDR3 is TGTGCCAGCAGCCCACTTCTTAGCAATCAGCCCCAGCATTTT. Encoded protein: CASSPLLSNQPQHF.

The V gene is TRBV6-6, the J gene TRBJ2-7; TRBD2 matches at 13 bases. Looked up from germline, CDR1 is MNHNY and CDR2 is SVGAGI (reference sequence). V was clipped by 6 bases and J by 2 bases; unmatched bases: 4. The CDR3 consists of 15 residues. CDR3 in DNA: TGTGCCAGCAGGACCACTAGCGGGGGGGCCTACGAGCAGTACTTC. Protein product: CASRTTSGGAYEQYF.

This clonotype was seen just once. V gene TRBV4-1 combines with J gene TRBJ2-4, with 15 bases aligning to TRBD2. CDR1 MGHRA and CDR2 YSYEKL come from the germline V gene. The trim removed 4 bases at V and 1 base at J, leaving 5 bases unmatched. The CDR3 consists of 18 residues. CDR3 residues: CASSLGLAGGEAKNIQYF. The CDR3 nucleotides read TGCGCCAGCAGCCTGGGACTAGCGGGGGGTGAGGCCAAAAACATTCAGTACTTC.

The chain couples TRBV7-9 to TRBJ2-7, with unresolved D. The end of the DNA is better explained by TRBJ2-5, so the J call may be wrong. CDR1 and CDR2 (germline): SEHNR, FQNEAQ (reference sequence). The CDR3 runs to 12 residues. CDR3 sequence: CASSPHLGTQYF. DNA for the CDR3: TGTGCCAGCAGCCCACATCTGGGGACCCAGTACTTC.

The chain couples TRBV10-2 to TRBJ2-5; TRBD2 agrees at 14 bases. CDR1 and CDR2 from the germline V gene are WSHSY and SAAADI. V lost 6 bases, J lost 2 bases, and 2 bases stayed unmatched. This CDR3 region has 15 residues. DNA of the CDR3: TGCGCCAGCAGGGGACTAGCGGGGGAACAAGAGACCCAGTACTTC. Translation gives CASRGLAGEQETQYF.

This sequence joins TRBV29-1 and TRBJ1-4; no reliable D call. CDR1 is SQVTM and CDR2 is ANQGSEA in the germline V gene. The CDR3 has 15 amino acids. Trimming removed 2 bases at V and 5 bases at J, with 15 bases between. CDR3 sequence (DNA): TGCAGCGTTGAATTCCCAGGCGTCAAGAATGAAAAACTGTTTTTT. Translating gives CSVEFPGVKNEKLFF.

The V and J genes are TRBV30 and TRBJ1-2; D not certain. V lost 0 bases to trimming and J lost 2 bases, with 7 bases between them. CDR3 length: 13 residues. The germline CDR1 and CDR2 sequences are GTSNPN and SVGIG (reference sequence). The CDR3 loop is CAWSVELNYGYTF. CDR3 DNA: TGTGCCTGGAGTGTCGAGCTCAACTATGGCTACACCTTC. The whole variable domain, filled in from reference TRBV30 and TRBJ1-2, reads SQTIHQWPATLVQPVGSPLSLECTVEGTSNPNLYWYRQAAGRGLQLLFYSVGIGQISSEVPQNLSASRPQDRQFILSSKKLLLSDSGFYLCAWSVELNYGYTFGSGTRLTVV.

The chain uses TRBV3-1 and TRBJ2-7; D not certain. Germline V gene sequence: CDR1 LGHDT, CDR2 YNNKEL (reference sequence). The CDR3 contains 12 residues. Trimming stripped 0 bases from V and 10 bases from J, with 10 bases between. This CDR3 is CASSQDEQVQYF. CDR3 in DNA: TGTGCCAGCAGCCAAGATGAGCAGGTACAGTACTTC.

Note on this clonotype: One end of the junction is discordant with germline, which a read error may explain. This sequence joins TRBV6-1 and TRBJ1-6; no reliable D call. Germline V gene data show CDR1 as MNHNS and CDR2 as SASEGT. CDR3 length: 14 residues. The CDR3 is CATSERGNNSPLHF. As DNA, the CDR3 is TGTGCCACCAGTGAACGGGGTAATAATTCACCCCTCCACTTT.

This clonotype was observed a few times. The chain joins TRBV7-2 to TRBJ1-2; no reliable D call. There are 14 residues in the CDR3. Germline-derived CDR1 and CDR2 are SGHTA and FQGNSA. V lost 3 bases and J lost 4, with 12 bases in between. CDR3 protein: CASSFYEGLYGYTF. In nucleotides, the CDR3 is TGTGCCAGCAGCTTTTACGAGGGCCTCTATGGCTACACCTTC. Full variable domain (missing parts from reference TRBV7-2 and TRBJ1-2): GAGVSQSPSNKVTEKGKDVELRCDPISGHTALYWYRQSLGQGLEFLIYFQGNSAPDKSGLPSDRFSAERTGGSVSTLTIQRTQQEDSAVYLCASSFYEGLYGYTFGSGTRLTVV.

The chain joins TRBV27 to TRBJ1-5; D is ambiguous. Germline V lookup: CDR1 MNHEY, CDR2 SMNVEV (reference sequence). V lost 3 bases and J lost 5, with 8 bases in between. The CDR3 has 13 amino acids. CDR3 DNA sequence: TGTGCCAGCAGTTTCTACGGACATCAGCCCCAGCATTTT. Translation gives CASSFYGHQPQHF.

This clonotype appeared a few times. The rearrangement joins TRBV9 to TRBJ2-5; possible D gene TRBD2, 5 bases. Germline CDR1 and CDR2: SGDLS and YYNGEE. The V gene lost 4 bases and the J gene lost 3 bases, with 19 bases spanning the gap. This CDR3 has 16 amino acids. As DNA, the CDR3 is TGTGCCAGCAGCCCTCGAGGGAGAGCGGATAAAGAGACCCAGTACTTC. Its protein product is CASSPRGRADKETQYF.

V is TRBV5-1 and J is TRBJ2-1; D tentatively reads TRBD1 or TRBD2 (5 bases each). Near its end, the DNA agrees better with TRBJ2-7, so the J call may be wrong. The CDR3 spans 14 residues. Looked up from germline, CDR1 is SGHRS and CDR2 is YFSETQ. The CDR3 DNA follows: TGCGCCAGCAGCCCCTGGGACGCTGGGTACGAGCAGTACTTC. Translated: CASSPWDAGYEQYF.

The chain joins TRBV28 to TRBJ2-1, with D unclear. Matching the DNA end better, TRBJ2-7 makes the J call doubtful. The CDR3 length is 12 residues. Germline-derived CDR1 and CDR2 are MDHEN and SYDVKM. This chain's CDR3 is CASTKAPYEQYF. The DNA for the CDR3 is TGTGCCAGCACCAAGGCCCCCTACGAGCAGTACTTC.

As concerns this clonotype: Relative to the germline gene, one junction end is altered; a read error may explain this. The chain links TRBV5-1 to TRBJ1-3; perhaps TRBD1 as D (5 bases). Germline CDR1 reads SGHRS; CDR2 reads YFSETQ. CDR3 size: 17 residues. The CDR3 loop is CASNLGPILNSGNTIYF. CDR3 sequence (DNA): TGCGCCAGCAACTTGGGACCCATTCTGAACTCTGGAAACACCATATATTTT.

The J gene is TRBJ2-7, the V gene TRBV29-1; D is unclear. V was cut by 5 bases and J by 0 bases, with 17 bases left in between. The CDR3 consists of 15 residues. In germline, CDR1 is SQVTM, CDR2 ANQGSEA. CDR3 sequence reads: CSVIPPGHRSYEQYF. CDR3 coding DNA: TGCAGCGTTATTCCTCCGGGCCACCGCTCCTACGAGCAGTACTTC.

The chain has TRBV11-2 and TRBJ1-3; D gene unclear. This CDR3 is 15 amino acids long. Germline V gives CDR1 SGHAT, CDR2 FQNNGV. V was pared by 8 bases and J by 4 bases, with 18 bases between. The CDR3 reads CASSPPRMRGNTIYF. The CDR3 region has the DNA TGTGCCAGCTCCCCCCCTAGGATGAGGGGAAACACCATATATTTT.

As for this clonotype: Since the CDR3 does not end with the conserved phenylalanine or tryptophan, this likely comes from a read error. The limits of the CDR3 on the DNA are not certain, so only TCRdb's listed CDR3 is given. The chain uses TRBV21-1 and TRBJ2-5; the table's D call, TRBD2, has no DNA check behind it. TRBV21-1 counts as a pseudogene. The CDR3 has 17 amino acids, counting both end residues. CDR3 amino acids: CASSKGDEGNPEETQYL.

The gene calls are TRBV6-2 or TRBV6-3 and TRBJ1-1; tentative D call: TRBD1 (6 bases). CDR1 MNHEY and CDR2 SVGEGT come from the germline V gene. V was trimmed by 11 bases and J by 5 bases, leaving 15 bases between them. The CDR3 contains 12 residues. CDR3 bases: TGTGCCTCCGTCCAGGGGCCAACTGAAGCTTTCTTT. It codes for CASVQGPTEAFF.

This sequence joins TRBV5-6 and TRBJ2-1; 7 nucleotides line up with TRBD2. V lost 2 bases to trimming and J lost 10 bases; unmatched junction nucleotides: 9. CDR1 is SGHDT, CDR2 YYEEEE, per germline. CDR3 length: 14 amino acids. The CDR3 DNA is TGTGCCAGCAGCTTCCCGACTAGCTGGAAGGAGCAGTTCTTC. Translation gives CASSFPTSWKEQFF.

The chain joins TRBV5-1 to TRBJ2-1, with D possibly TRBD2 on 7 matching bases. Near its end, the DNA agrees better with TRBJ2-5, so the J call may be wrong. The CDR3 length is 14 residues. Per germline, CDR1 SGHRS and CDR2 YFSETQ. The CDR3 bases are TGCGCCAGCACACTCACGGGGGGCCCCGGGACCCAGTACTTC. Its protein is CASTLTGGPGTQYF.

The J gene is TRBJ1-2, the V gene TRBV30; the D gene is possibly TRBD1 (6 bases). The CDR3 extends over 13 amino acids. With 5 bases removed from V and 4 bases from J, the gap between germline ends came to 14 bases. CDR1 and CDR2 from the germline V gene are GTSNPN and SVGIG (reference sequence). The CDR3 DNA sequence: TGTGCCTGGGGGGGGCAGGCACTCTATGGCTACACCTTC. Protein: CAWGGQALYGYTF.

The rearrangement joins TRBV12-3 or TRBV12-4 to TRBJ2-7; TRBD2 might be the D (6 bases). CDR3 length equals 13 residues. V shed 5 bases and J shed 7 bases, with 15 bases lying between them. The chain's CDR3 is CASSPGPAGEQYF. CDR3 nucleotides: TGTGCCAGCAGTCCGGGACCGGCGGGGGAGCAGTACTTC.

In DNA, the CDR3 is TGTGCCAGCAGCCCATCCCGCCTAGCGGGGGGTAACCATGAGCAGTTCTTC. Residues: CASSPSRLAGGNHEQFF. This chain connects TRBV6-1 to TRBJ2-1, with 11 bases identical to TRBD2. Losses at the gene ends were 6 bases for V and 8 bases for J; bases not matched to a gene: 15. Germline V gene lookup returns CDR1 MNHNS and CDR2 SASEGT. This CDR3 has 17 residues.

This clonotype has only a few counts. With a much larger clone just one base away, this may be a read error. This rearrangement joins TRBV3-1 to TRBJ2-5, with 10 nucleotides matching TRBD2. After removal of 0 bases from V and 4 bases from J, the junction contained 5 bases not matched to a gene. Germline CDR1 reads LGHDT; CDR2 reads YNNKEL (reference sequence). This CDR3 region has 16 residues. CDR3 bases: TGTGCCAGCAGCCAAGATAGGGTAGCGGGGGGAGAGACCCAGTACTTC. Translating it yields CASSQDRVAGGETQYF.

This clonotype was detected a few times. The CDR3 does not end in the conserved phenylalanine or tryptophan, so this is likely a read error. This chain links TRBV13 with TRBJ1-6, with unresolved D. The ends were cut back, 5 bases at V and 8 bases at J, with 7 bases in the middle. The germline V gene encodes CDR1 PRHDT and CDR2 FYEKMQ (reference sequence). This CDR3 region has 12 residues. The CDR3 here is CASSHGDSPLHL. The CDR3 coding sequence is TGTGCCAGCAGCCACGGGGATTCACCCCTCCACCTT.

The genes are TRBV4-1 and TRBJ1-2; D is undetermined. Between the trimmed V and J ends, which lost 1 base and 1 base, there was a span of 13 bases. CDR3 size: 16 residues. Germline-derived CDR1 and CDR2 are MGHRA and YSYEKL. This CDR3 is CASSQGSRSLNYGYTF. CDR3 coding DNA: TGCGCCAGCAGCCAAGGATCCCGCAGTCTTAACTATGGCTACACCTTC.